What follows is one TCR beta chain and its context. The data derive from a study of PD-L1 blockade in urothelial cancer. TCRdb keeps only in-frame clones here, not all; method: immunoSEQ multiplex PCR. The sample holds some 50,000 clones, around 88% seen once. CDR1 is PRHDT and CDR2 is FYEKMQ in the germline V gene (reference sequence). The V gene lost 8 bases and the J gene lost 3 bases, with 16 bases spanning the gap. The CDR3 is 14 amino acids. The starting material was PBMCs, obtained around atezolizumab (anti-PD-L1) treatment. The V call is TRBV13, the J call TRBJ1-2; D gene unclear. The sequence was collected from a man older than 75 with urothelial cancer. CDR3 protein: CASATPIPYYGYTF. The CDR3, as DNA: TGTGCCAGCGCTACCCCTATCCCCTACTATGGCTACACCTTC. Drawing the rest from reference TRBV13 and TRBJ1-2, the complete variable domain is AAGVIQSPRHLIKEKRETATLKCYPIPRHDTVYWYQQGPGQDPQFLISFYEKMQSDKGSIPDRFSAQQFSDYHSELNMSSLELGDSALYFCASATPIPYYGYTFGSGTRLTVV.